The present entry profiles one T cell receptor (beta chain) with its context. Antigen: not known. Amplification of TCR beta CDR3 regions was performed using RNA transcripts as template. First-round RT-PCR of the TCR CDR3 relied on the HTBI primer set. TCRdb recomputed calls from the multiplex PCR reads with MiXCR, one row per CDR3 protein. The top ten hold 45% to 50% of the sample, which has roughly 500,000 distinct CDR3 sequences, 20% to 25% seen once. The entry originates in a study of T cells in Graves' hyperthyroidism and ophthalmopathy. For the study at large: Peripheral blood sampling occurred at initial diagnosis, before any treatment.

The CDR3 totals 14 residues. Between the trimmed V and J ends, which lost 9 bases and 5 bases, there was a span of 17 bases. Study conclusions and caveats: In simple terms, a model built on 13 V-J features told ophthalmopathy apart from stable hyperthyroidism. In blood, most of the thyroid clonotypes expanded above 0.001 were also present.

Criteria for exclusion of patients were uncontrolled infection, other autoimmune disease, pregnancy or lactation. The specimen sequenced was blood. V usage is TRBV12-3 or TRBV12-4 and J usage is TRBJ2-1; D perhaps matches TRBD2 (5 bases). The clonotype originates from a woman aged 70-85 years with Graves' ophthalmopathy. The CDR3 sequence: CASALAVINNEQFF. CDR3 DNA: TGTGCCAGTGCCCTAGCTGTCATAAACAATGAGCAGTTCTTC.